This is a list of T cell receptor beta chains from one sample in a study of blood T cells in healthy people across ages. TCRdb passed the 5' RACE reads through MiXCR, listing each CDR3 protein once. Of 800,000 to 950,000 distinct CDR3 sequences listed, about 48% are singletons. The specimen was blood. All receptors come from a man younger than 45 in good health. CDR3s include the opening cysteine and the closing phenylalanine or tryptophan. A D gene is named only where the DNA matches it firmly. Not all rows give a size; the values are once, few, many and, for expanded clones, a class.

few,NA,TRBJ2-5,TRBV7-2,TGTGCCAGCAGCTTTCGATGGGGGTCGGTAGAGACCCAGTACTTC,CASSFRWGSVETQYF
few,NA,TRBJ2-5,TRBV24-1,TGTGCCACCAGTGATTTAAAGGGTAGGGAGACCCAGTACTTC,CATSDLKGRETQYF
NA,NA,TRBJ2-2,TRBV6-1,TGTGCCAGCAGTGAAGCTGTTACGAACACCGGGGAGCTGTTTTTT,CASSEAVTNTGELFF
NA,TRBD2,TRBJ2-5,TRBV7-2,TGTGCCAGCAGAGCCGGGACTATTTTCGTGGAGACCCAGTACTTC,CASRAGTIFVETQYF
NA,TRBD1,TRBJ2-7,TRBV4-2,TGTGCCAGCAGCATTCTCCAGGGGGCATCGTCCTACGAGCAGTACTTC,CASSILQGASSYEQYF
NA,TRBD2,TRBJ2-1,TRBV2,TGTGCCAGCAATCCGGGACTAGCGGGGATCTACGAGCAGTTCTTC,CASNPGLAGIYEQFF
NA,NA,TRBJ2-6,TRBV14,TGTGCCAGCAGCCAAGACAAGATGATTGGAGGGGCCTCCTCTGGGGCCAACGTCCTGACTTTC,CASSQDKMIGGASSGANVLTF
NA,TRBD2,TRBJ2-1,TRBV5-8,TGTGCCAGCAGCGGGGGACTAGCGGGGCTAAGGAATGAGCAGTTCTTC,CASSGGLAGLRNEQFF
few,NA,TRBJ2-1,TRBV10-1,TGCGCCAGACCGGTCGCAGGGGCTAACAATGAGCAGTTCTTC,CARPVAGANNEQFF
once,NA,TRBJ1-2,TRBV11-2,TGTGCCATATCGGAATGGGCGGAGAATGGCTACACCTTC,CAISEWAENGYTF
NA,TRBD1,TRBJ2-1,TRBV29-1,TGCAGCGCTACCGGAAGAGACAGGGTCTCCTACAATGAGCAGTTCTTC,CSATGRDRVSYNEQFF
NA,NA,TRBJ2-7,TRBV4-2,TGTGCCAGCAGCCAAGAAAGACAGTTAATCTCTTACGAGCAGTACTTC,CASSQERQLISYEQYF
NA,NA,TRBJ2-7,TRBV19,TGTGCCAGAGCAGGGGCAGGTCCGAATTCCTACGAGCAGTACTTC,CARAGAGPNSYEQYF
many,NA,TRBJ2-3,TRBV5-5,TGTGCCAGCACCGGAGGGAAGGGGGCGGAAGATACGCAGTATTTT,CASTGGKGAEDTQYF
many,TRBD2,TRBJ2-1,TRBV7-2,TGTGCCAGCAGCTTTTTAGCTCTGGCTAGCGGGGGCAACGAGCAGTTCTTC,CASSFLALASGGNEQFF
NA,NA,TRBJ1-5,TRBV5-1,TGCGCCAGCAGCGCGCGGCGTCAGCCCCAGCATTTT,CASSARRQPQHF
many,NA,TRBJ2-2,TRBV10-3,TGTGCCATCAGTGATCCGAGACAGCCTACCGGGGAGCTGTTTTTT,CAISDPRQPTGELFF
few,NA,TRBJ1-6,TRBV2,TGTGCCGCGGGGGGTGGTTCACCCCTCCACTTT,CAAGGGSPLHF
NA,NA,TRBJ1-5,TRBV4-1,TGCGCCAGCAGCCACGCTTGGGACGGGGATCAGCCCCAGCATTTT,CASSHAWDGDQPQHF
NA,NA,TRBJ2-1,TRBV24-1,TGTGCCACCAGTGACAGTTCACGAGAATCTTCCTACAATGAGCAGTTCTTC,CATSDSSRESSYNEQFF
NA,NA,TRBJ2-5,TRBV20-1,TGCAGTGCTAGAACCCAGATTAAGCCCAAAGAGACCCAGTACTTC,CSARTQIKPKETQYF
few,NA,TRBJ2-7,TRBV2,TGTGCCAGCAGTGCAGGGCACACGGTTCCCTACGAGCAGTACTTC,CASSAGHTVPYEQYF
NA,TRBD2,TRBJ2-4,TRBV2,TGTGCCAGCGGTCCGGGGGGGGATTTAAACATTCAGTACTTC,CASGPGGDLNIQYF
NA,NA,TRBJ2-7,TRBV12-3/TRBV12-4,TGTGCCAGCAGTCCCCCGAGGGGGTCGGCATACGAGCAGTACTTC,CASSPPRGSAYEQYF
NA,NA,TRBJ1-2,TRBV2,TGTGCCAGCAGTGACCTCGTCAACTATGGCTACACCTTC,CASSDLVNYGYTF
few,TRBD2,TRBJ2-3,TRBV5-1,TGCGCCAGCAGCCCCAGACTAGCGGGGGCGAGAGATACGCAGTATTTT,CASSPRLAGARDTQYF
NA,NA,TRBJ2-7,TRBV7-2,TGTGCCAGCAGCTTAGCAAGTGACCCGTCTTACGAGCAGTACTTC,CASSLASDPSYEQYF
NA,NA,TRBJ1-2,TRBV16,TGTGCCAGCAGCCAATCGAGACAGCCTAACTATGGCTACACCTTC,CASSQSRQPNYGYTF
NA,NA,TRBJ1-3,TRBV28,TGTGCCAGCGCGACGGGACCAGTCTCTGGAAACACCATATATTTT,CASATGPVSGNTIYF
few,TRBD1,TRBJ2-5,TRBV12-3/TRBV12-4,TGTGCCAGCAGTTGGGGGACAGGGAGAGAGACCCAGTACTTC,CASSWGTGRETQYF
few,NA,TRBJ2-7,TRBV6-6,TGTGCCAGCAGTTACATGGGACGCAGGGAGCAGTACTTC,CASSYMGRREQYF
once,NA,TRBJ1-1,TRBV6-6,TGTATGGGGAAATCCCACACTGAAGCTTTCTTT,CMGKSHTEAFF
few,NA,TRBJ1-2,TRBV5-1,TGCGCCAGCAGCTTGTCTTCCGCAGTCTATGGCTACACCTTC,CASSLSSAVYGYTF
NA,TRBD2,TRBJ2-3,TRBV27,TGTGCCAGCAGTTTTATCGGGGGGGCAGATACGCAGTATTTT,CASSFIGGADTQYF
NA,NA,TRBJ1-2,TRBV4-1,TGCGCCAGCAGCCAAGAAGAAGTTAACTATGGCTACACCTTC,CASSQEEVNYGYTF
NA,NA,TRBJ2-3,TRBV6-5,TGTGCCAGCAGTTACCCAAGGGGGGACACAGATACGCAGTATTTT,CASSYPRGDTDTQYF
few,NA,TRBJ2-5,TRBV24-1,TGTGCCACCTCTAATCCAGCAGGGCACTATGAGACCCAGTACTTC,CATSNPAGHYETQYF
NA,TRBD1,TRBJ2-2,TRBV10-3,TGTGCCATCAGTGGACAGGGGAGCACCGGGGAGCTGTTTTTT,CAISGQGSTGELFF
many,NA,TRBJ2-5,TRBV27,TGTGCCAGCAGTTCCGGAGGGGCTACCCAGTACTTC,CASSSGGATQYF
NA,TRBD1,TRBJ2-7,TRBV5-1,TGCGCCAGCAGCTTGGATGGGACAGGGTACGAGGGGTACGAGCAGTACTTC,CASSLDGTGYEGYEQYF
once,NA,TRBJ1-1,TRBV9,TGTGCCAGCAGCGCTGCAGGGTTCCCCCTGATGAACACTGAAGCTTTCTTT,CASSAAGFPLMNTEAFF
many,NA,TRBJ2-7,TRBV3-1,TGTGCCAGCAGCCAAGGCGGGGAGCAGTACTTC,CASSQGGEQYF
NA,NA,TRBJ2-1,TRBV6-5,TGTGCCAGCAGTCCCATTGCATCCGGGGAGGATGAGCAGTTCTTC,CASSPIASGEDEQFF
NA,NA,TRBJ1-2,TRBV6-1,TGTGCCAGCAGTGGGGACCACTATGGCTACACCTTC,CASSGDHYGYTF
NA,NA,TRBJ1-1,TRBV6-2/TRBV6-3,TGTGCCAGCAGTTACAGGACACCCTCTGAAGCTTTCTTT,CASSYRTPSEAFF
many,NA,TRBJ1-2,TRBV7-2,TGTGCCAGCAGCGCCCTATCAGGGACTAGTGGCTACACCTTC,CASSALSGTSGYTF
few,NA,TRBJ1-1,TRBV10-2,TGCGCCAGCAGTGAGTCCCATGACGCTGAAGCTTTCTTT,CASSESHDAEAFF
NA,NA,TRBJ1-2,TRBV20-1,TGCAGTGGGAGTACAGGACCCTATGGCTACACCTTC,CSGSTGPYGYTF
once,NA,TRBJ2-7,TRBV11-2,TGTGCCAGCAGCCCCCTAGACAGCTACTCCTACGAGCAGTACTTC,CASSPLDSYSYEQYF
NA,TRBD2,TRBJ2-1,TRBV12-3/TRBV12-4,TGTGCCAGCAGTGCGACTAGCGGGGGAAGCAATGAGCAGTTCTTC,CASSATSGGSNEQFF
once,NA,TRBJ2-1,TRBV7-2,TGTGCCGGCAGCCGAGACAGGTGGAATGGGCAGTTCTTC,CAGSRDRWNGQFF
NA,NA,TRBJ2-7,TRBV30,TGTGCCTGGAACGCAGGGGGGATCTACGAGCAGTACTTC,CAWNAGGIYEQYF
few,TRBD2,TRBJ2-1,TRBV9,TGTGCCAGCAGCGCAGCACGCGGGGGCTCCTACAATGAGCAGTTCTTC,CASSAARGGSYNEQFF
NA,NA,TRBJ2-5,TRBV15,TGTGCCACCAGCAGCGAATCGAAGCGAGATGAGTACTTC,CATSSESKRDEYF
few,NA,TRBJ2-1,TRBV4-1,TGCGCCAGCAGCCAAGTAGAAGGGCATCATGAGCAGTTCTTC,CASSQVEGHHEQFF